This T cell receptor (beta chain) was sequenced for a study of blood T cell repertoires in COVID-19. Data came from immunoSEQ multiplex PCR; TCRdb stores just in-frame clones and leaves some out. The sample lists under 45,000 clones, 89% occurring once. The V end lost 2 bases, the J end lost 5 bases, and 9 bases lay between the germline ends. The CDR3 is 13 amino acids. The germline CDR1 and CDR2 sequences are ENHRY and SYGVKD. The V gene is TRBV10-3, the J gene TRBJ1-1; D may be TRBD1 (6 bases). Sequenced sample: peripheral blood. This TCR was sampled from a human donor in a cohort sampled during active COVID-19. The CDR3 loop reads CAISETGTTEAFF. The CDR3 region has the DNA TGTGCCATCAGTGAGACTGGGACAACTGAAGCTTTCTTT.